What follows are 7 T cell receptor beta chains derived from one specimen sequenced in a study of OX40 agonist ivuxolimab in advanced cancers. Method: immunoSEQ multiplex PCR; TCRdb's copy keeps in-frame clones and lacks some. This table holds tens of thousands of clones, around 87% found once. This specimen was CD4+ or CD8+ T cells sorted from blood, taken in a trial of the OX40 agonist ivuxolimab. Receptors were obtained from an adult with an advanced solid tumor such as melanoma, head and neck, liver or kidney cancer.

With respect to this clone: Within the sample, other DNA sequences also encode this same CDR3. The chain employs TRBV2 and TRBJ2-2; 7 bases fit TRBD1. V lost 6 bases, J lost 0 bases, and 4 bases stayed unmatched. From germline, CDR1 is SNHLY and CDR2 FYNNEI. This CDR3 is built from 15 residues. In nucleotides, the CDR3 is TGTGCCAGCAGCTTGCAGGGGGCGAACACCGGGGAGCTGTTTTTT. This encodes CASSLQGANTGELFF.

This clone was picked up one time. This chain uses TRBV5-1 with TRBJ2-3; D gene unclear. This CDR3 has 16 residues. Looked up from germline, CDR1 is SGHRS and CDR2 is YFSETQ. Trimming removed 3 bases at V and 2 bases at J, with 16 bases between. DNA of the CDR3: TGCGCCAGCAGCTCGGAGCCCGGACGGGTCACAGATACGCAGTATTTT. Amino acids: CASSSEPGRVTDTQYF.

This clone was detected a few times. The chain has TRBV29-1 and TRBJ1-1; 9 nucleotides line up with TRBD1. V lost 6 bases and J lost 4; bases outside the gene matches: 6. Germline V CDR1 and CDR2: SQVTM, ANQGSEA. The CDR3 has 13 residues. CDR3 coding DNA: TGCAGCGTCCGACAGGGGGTGAGCACTGAAGCTTTCTTT. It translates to CSVRQGVSTEAFF.

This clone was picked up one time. In nucleotides, the CDR3 is TGTGCCAGCAGCTTAGGCCGATACAGGGGGGTGCCTGGAAACACCATATATTTT. It specifies CASSLGRYRGVPGNTIYF. J is TRBJ1-3 and V is TRBV13; 8 nucleotides agree with TRBD1. CDR3 length: 18 amino acids. Germline values: CDR1 PRHDT, CDR2 FYEKMQ (reference sequence). Unmatched junction bases numbered 9, after V lost 0 bases and J lost 2 bases.

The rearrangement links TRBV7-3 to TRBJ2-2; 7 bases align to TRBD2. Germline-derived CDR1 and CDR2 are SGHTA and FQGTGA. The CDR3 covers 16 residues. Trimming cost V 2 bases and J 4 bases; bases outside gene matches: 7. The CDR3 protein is CASSLVSSGTTGELFF. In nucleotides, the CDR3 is TGTGCCAGCAGCTTAGTCAGCAGCGGGACCACCGGGGAGCTGTTTTTT.

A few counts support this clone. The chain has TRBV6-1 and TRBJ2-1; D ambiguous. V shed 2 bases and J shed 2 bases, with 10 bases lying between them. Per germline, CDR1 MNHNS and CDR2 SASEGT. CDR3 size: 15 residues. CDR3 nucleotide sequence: TGTGCCAGCAGTGAATATCCGGGTGCCTACAATGAGCAGTTCTTC. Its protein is CASSEYPGAYNEQFF.

This CDR3 reads CASSQDIAGTNRELFF. The CDR3 DNA follows: TGTGCCAGCAGCCAAGATATAGCGGGGACGAACCGGGAGCTGTTTTTT. The genes are TRBV4-2 and TRBJ2-2; 8 nucleotides line up with TRBD2. V was clipped by 0 bases and J by 9 bases; unmatched bases: 9. Germline loops: CDR1 LGHNA, CDR2 YNFKEQ. This CDR3 contains 16 residues.